These T cell receptor beta chains were read from a single sample in a study of regulatory T cells in long-lasting Graves disease. MiXCR was run by TCRdb on the multiplex PCR reads, yielding one entry per CDR3 protein. In the table there are 320,000 or so distinct CDR3 sequences, 15% to 20% of which are singletons. The sequenced sample was peripheral blood mononuclear cells (PBMCs), obtained at new diagnosis, from a patient treated with antithyroid drugs. Receptors were obtained from a female donor with Graves disease. The CDR3 runs from the conserved cysteine through the conserved F or W. The D gene is left open where the match is weak. A row's size may be missing; if present it is once, few, many or a size class.

j_call clone_size d_call v_call cdr3_aa cdr3_nt
TRBJ1-5 many TRBD1 TRBV12-3/TRBV12-4 CASSPSLTGRNQPQHF TGTGCCAGCAGTCCCTCTCTGACAGGGCGCAATCAGCCCCAGCATTTT
TRBJ2-1 few TRBD2 TRBV9 CASSVEVGRGGRNEQFF TGTGCCAGCAGCGTAGAGGTGGGTAGGGGAGGGAGGAATGAGCAGTTCTTC
TRBJ2-2 many TRBD1 TRBV28 CASSPMGQGATGELFF TGTGCCAGCAGTCCTATGGGACAGGGGGCAACCGGGGAGCTGTTTTTT
TRBJ2-1 many . TRBV7-3 CASSFGDNEQFF TGTGCCAGCAGCTTCGGGGACAATGAGCAGTTCTTC
TRBJ1-5 many TRBD1 TRBV19 CASSSGTEVNQPQHF TGTGCCAGTAGTTCCGGGACAGAAGTAAATCAGCCCCAGCATTTT
TRBJ1-4 few . TRBV19 CASTPMWGLREKLFF TGTGCCAGTACCCCAATGTGGGGGTTGAGAGAAAAACTGTTTTTT
TRBJ2-7 few . TRBV29-1 CSVEQGTNEQYF TGCAGCGTTGAGCAGGGGACGAACGAGCAGTACTTC
TRBJ1-2 many TRBD1 TRBV5-4 CASSRGQGYGYTF TGTGCCAGCAGCCGGGGACAGGGGTATGGCTACACCTTC
TRBJ2-2 many TRBD1 TRBV20-1 CSAQRQGANTGELFF TGCAGTGCCCAGAGACAGGGGGCAAACACCGGGGAGCTGTTTTTT
TRBJ2-1 many . TRBV11-2 CASSLYGKGLHPYNEQFF TGTGCCAGCAGCTTATATGGCAAGGGCCTACACCCCTACAATGAGCAGTTCTTC
TRBJ1-3 . . TRBV30 CAWSVRRVGNTIYF TGTGCCTGGAGTGTACGCAGGGTTGGAAACACCATATATTTT
TRBJ2-4 few . TRBV7-8 CASSLVHSRLKNIQYF TGTGCCAGCAGCTTAGTACATAGCCGCCTGAAAAACATTCAGTACTTC
TRBJ2-7 many . TRBV28 CASSFEGFSYEQYF TGTGCCAGCAGTTTCGAGGGCTTCTCCTACGAGCAGTACTTC
TRBJ1-1 many . TRBV6-1 CASRSPPTGSAFF TGTGCCAGCAGATCCCCTCCGACGGGCTCGGCTTTCTTT
TRBJ2-1 . . TRBV2 CASNPARTAYNEQFF TGTGCCAGCAACCCGGCCCGGACGGCTTACAATGAGCAGTTCTTC
TRBJ1-1 many . TRBV3-1 CASSQATFSTEAFF TGTGCCAGCAGCCAAGCGACATTCAGCACTGAAGCTTTCTTT
TRBJ2-3 few . TRBV7-2 CASSPTPTDTQYF TGTGCCAGCAGCCCGACTCCGACAGATACGCAGTATTTT
TRBJ1-1 . . TRBV7-9 CASSQRTGIYTEAFF TGTGCCAGCAGCCAAAGAACAGGGATATACACTGAAGCTTTCTTT
TRBJ1-2 few . TRBV5-1 CASSSPTAPYGYTF TGCGCCAGCAGCTCTCCAACAGCGCCCTATGGCTACACCTTC
TRBJ2-7 few . TRBV19 CASGKGEQYF TGTGCCAGCGGGAAAGGCGAGCAGTACTTC
TRBJ1-1 many . TRBV18 CASSLDRRGAFF TGTGCCAGCTCACTTGACCGACGGGGAGCTTTCTTT
TRBJ1-1 few . TRBV19 CATDGVTSTEAFF TGTGCCACCGATGGGGTAACGAGCACTGAAGCTTTCTTT
TRBJ2-5 many TRBD1 TRBV19 CASKLQGGVETQYF TGTGCCAGTAAGCTACAGGGGGGAGTGGAGACCCAGTACTTC
TRBJ2-1 few TRBD1 TRBV20-1 CSGGQLYNEQFF TGCAGTGGGGGACAGTTATACAATGAGCAGTTCTTC
TRBJ1-2 few . TRBV4-1 CASSQAPMDNYGYTF TGCGCCAGCAGCCAAGCCCCGATGGATAACTATGGCTACACCTTC
TRBJ2-1 many . TRBV11-2 CASSSAGSSYNEQFF TGTGCCAGCAGCTCAGCAGGGAGCTCCTACAATGAGCAGTTCTTC
TRBJ2-2 . TRBD1 TRBV5-1 CASSPEPGTGATGELFF TGCGCCAGCAGTCCCGAACCCGGGACAGGGGCAACCGGGGAGCTGTTTTTT
TRBJ1-1 many . TRBV12-3/TRBV12-4 CASSFWDGDTEAFF TGTGCCAGCAGTTTTTGGGATGGAGACACTGAAGCTTTCTTT
TRBJ2-5 many TRBD2 TRBV12-3/TRBV12-4 CASSLLAGTSGVYF TGTGCCAGCAGTTTGCTGGCCGGGACTAGCGGTGTGTACTTC
TRBJ2-3 many TRBD2 TRBV2 CASSDQLAGGRYF TGTGCCAGCAGCGACCAACTAGCGGGAGGACGGTATTTT
TRBJ1-2 . . TRBV29-1 CSVRGDGSYGYTF TGCAGCGTTCGAGGGGATGGCAGCTATGGCTACACCTTC
TRBJ2-1 few . TRBV10-3 CAISVDYSSYNEQFF TGTGCCATCAGTGTGGACTACAGCTCCTACAATGAGCAGTTCTTC
TRBJ1-4 . . TRBV7-6 CASSSGQIFYEKLFF TGTGCCAGCAGCTCCGGACAGATTTTTTATGAAAAACTGTTTTTT
TRBJ2-3 many TRBD2 TRBV11-2 CASSFQRGLVHDTQYF TGTGCCAGCAGCTTCCAAAGAGGACTAGTTCACGATACGCAGTATTTT
TRBJ2-7 few TRBD2 TRBV5-1 CASSYYGTTLTEQYF TGCGCCAGCAGTTACTACGGGACTACGCTTACCGAGCAGTACTTC